A single sample is the source of the 11 T cell receptor beta chains below, sequenced in a study of monozygotic twins with inflammatory bowel disease. Each CDR3 protein gets one entry in TCRdb, which reprocessed the 5' RACE reads and gives no DNA. Listed are about 43,000 distinct CDR3 sequences; 5% to 6% falls within the top ten. Sequencing was performed on blood. The source is a human donor with ulcerative colitis or Crohn's disease, or a healthy co-twin of an affected twin (not recorded which).

The rearrangement uses TRBV20-1 and TRBJ2-3; checking the TCRdb D call of TRBD2 is not possible without DNA. Looked up from germline, CDR1 is DFQATT and CDR2 is SNEGSKA (reference sequence). The CDR3 is 16 residues long. CDR3 residues: CSARVGSAIPPNTQYF.

The gene calls are TRBV3-1 and TRBJ2-5; the D gene TCRdb calls, TRBD1, cannot be checked with no DNA. Germline V gene sequence: CDR1 LGHDT, CDR2 YNNKEL (reference sequence). This CDR3 has 14 residues. The CDR3 protein is CASSQAAGLETQYF.

The chain is built from TRBV7-9 and TRBJ1-2; TCRdb's assignment of TRBD1 cannot be checked, as there is no DNA. This CDR3 is built from 11 residues. Germline V gene sequence: CDR1 SEHNR, CDR2 FQNEAQ (reference sequence). The CDR3 protein is CASRNPGGYTF.

This chain links TRBV28 with TRBJ1-5; TCRdb's assignment of TRBD1 cannot be checked, as there is no DNA. This CDR3 is built from 16 residues. CDR1 and CDR2 from the germline V gene are MDHEN and SYDVKM. CDR3 protein: CASNPPRGPSNQPQHF.

The V call is TRBV12-3 or TRBV12-4, the J call TRBJ2-4. CDR3 length equals 12 residues. Here the CDR3 reads CASSLSENIQYF.

The CDR3 reads CASSSTSGTSTDTQYF. This chain links TRBV3-1 with TRBJ2-3; without DNA, the TCRdb call of TRBD1 cannot be checked. The CDR3 consists of 16 residues. Germline values: CDR1 LGHDT, CDR2 YNNKEL (reference sequence).

This chain links TRBV15 with TRBJ2-7. CDR1 is LNHNV and CDR2 is YYDKDF in the germline V gene (reference sequence). This CDR3 spans 14 amino acids. The CDR3 sequence is CATSRDLGLNEQYF.

The gene calls are TRBV6-1 and TRBJ2-2; TCRdb names TRBD1, which stays unverified in the absence of DNA. Looked up from germline, CDR1 is MNHNS and CDR2 is SASEGT. The CDR3 is made up of 14 amino acids. CDR3 loop: CASTWDPDTGELFF.

V usage is TRBV20-1 and J usage is TRBJ2-3; TCRdb indicates TRBD2, and absent DNA this call remains unverified. Germline V CDR1 and CDR2: DFQATT, SNEGSKA (reference sequence). This CDR3 is built from 19 residues. The CDR3 is CSASDAPGISLSSTDTQYF.

V is TRBV19 and J is TRBJ2-5; with no DNA, the TCRdb D assignment of TRBD2 cannot be verified. Germline values: CDR1 LNHDA, CDR2 SQIVND (reference sequence). The CDR3 consists of 15 residues. CDR3 region: CASNERGGVPSPQYF.

The chain carries TRBV20-1 and TRBJ1-2; the TCRdb call, TRBD1, lacks DNA for checking. The CDR3 sequence is 14 residues long. Looked up from germline, CDR1 is DFQATT and CDR2 is SNEGSKA (reference sequence). CDR3 loop: CSASPGQGIYGYTF.